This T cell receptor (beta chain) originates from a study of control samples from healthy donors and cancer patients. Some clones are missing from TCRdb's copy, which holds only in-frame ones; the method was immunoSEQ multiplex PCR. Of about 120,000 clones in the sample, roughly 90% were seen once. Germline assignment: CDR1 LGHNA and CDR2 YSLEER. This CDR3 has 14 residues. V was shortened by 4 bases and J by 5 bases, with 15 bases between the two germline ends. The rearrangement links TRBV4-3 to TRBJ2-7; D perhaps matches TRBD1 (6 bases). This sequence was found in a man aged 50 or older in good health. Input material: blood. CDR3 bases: TGCGCCAGCAGCCCCGGCCCCAGGGGCGACGAGCAGTACTTC. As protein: CASSPGPRGDEQYF.